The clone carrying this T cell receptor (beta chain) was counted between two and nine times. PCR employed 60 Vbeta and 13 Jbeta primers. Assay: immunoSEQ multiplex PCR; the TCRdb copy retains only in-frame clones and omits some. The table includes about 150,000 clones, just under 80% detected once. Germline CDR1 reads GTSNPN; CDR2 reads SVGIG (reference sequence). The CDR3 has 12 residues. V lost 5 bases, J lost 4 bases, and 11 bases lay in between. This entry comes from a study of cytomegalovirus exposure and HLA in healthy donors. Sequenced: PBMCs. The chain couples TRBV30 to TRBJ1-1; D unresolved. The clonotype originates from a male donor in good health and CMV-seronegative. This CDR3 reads CAWRGEATEAFF. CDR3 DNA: TGTGCCTGGCGTGGGGAGGCCACTGAAGCTTTCTTT.